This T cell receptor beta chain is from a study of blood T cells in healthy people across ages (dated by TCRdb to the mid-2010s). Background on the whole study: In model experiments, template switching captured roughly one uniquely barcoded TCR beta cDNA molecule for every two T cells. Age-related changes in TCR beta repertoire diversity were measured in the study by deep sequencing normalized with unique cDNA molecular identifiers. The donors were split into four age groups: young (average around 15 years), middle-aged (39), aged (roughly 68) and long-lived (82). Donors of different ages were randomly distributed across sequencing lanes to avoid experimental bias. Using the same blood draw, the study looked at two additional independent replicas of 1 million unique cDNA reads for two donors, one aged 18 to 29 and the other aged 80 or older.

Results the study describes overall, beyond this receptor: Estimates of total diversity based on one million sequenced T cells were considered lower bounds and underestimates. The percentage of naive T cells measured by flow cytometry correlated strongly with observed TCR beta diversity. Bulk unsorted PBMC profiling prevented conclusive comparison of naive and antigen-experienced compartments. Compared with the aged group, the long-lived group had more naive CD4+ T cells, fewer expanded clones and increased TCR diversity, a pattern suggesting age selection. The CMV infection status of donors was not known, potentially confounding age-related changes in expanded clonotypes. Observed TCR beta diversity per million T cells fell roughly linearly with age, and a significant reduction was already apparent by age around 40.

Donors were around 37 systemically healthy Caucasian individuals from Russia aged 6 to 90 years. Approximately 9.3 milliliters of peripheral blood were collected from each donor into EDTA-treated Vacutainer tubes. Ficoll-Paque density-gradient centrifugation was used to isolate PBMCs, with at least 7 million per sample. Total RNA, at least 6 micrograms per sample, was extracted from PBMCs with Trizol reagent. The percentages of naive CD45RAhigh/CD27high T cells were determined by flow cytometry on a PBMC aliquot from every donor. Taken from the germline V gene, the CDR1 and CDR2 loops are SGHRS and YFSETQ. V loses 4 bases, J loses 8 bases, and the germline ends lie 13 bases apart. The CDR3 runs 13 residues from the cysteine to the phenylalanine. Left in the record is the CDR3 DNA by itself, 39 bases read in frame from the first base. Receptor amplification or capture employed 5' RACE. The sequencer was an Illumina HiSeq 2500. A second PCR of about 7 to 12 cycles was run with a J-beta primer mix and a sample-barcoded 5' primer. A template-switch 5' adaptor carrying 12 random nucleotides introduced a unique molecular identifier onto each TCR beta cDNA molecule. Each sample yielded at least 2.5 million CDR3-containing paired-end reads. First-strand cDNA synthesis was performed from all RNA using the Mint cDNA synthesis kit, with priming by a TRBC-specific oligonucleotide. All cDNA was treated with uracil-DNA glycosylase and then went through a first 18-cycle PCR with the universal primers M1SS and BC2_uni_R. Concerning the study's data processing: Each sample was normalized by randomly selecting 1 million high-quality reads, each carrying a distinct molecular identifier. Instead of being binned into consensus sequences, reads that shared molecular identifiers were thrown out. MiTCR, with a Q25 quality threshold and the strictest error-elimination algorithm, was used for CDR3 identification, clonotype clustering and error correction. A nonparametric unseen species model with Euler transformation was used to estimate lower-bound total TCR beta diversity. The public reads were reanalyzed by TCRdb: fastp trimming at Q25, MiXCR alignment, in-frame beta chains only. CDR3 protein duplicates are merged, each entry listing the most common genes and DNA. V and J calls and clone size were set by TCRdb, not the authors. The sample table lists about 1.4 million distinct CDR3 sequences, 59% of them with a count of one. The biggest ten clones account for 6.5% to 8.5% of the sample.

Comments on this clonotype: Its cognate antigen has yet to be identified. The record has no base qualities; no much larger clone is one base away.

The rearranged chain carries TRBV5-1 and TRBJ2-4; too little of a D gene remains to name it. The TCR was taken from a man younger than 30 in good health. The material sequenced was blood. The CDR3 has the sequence CASSVLGLDIQYF. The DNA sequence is TGCGCCAGCAGCGTCCTAGGCCTGGACATTCAGTACTTC.